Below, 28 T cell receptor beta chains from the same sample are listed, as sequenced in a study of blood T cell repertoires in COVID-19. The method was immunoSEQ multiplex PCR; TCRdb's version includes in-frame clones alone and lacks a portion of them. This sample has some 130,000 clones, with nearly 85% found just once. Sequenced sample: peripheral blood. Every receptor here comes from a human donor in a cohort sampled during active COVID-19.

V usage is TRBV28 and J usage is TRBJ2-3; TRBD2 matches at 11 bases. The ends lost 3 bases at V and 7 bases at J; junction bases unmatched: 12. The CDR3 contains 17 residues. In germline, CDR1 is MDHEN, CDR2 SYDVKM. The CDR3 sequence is CASSLRTSGSRGNTQYF. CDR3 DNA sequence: TGTGCCAGCAGTTTGAGGACTAGCGGGTCTCGAGGGAATACGCAGTATTTT.

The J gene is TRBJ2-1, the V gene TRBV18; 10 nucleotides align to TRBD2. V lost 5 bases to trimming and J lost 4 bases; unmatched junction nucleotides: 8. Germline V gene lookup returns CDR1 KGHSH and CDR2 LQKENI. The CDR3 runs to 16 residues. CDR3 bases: TGTGCCAGCTCATCCCCTAGCGGGAGTGGATACAATGAGCAGTTCTTC. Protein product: CASSSPSGSGYNEQFF.

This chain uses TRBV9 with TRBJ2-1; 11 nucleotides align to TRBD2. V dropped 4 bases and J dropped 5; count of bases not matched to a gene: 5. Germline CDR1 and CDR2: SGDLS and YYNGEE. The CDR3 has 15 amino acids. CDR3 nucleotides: TGTGCCAGCAGCCGTACTAGCGGGAGTCACAATGAGCAGTTCTTC. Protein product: CASSRTSGSHNEQFF.

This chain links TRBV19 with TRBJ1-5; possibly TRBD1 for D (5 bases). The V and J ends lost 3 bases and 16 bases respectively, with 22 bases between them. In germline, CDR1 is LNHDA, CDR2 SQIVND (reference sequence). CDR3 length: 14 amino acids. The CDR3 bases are TGTGCCAGTAGTATGAGTCAGAATGCCTATACAGGACATTTT. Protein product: CASSMSQNAYTGHF.

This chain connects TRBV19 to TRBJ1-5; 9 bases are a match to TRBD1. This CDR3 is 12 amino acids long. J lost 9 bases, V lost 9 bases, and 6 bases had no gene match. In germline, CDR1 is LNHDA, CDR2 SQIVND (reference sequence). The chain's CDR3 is CASGTGPRPQHF. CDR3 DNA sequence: TGTGCCAGCGGGACAGGGCCTCGGCCCCAGCATTTT.

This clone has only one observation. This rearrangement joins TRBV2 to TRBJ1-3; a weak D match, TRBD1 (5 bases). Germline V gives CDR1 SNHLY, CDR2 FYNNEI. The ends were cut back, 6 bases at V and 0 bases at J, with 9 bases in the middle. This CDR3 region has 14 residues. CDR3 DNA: TGTGCCAGCAGAACAGGATACTCTGGAAACACCATATATTTT. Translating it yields CASRTGYSGNTIYF.

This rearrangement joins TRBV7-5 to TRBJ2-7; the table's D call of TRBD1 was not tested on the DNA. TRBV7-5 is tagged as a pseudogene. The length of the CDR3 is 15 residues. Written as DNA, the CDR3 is TGTGTCAGAAGCTTAGACAGGGACGAGGAAAACGAGCAGTACGTC. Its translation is CVRSLDRDEENEQYV.

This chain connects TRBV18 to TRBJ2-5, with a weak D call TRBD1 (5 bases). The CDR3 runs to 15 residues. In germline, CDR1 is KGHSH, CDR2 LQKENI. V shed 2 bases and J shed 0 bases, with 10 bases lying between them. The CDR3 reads CASSPGQTYQETQYF. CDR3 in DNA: TGTGCCAGCTCACCAGGACAAACGTACCAAGAGACCCAGTACTTC.

The CDR3 bases are TGTGCCAGCAGCTTAGGGACCACGGGAAACACTGAAGCTTTCTTT. Translated, it gives CASSLGTTGNTEAFF. The chain joins TRBV11-3 to TRBJ1-1; D remains unclear. V dropped 1 base and J dropped 2 bases, with 11 bases sitting between them. The CDR3 is made up of 15 amino acids. CDR1 and CDR2 from the germline V gene are SGHNT and YENEEA.

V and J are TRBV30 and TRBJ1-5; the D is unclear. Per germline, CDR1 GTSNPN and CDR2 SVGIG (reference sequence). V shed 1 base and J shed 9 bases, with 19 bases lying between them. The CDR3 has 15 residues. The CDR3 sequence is CAWSGSGVSPGPQHF. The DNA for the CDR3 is TGTGCCTGGAGTGGAAGTGGTGTGAGTCCCGGGCCCCAGCATTTT.

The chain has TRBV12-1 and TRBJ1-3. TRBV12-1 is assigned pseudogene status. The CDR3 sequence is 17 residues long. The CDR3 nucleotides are TGTGCCAGCAGCTTCCCCGTAAAACTTACTGCTGGAAACACCATATATTTT. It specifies CASSFPVKLTAGNTIYF.

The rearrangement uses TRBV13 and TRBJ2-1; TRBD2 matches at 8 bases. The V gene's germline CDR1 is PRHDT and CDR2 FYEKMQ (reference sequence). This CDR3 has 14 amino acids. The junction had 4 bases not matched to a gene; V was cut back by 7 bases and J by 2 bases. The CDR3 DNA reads TGTGCCAGCACCCGTAGCGGGGCCTACAATGAGCAGTTCTTC. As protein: CASTRSGAYNEQFF.

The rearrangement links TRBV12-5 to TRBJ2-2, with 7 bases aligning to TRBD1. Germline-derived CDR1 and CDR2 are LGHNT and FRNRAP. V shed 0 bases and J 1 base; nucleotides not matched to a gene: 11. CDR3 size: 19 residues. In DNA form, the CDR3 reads TGTGCTAGTGGTTTGGTAAGGGGACAGATAACCAAGAACACCGGGGAGCTGTTTTTT. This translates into CASGLVRGQITKNTGELFF.

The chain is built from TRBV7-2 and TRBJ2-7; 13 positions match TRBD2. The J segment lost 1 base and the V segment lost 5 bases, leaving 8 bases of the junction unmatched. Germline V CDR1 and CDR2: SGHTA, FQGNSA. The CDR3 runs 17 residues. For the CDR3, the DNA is TGTGCCAGCAGCATAACTAGCGGGAGGGCCAGGTCCTACGAGCAGTACGTC. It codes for CASSITSGRARSYEQYV.

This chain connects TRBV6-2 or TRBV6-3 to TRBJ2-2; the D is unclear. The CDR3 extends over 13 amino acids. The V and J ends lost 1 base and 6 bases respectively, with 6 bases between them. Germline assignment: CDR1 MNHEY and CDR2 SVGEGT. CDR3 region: CASSYYISGELFF. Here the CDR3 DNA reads TGTGCCAGCAGTTACTACATTTCCGGGGAGCTGTTTTTT.

In nucleotides, the CDR3 is TGTGCCAGCAGCCAAGGTCGTCAGCGGGGGCAAGAGACCCAGTACTTC. Residues: CASSQGRQRGQETQYF. V gene TRBV3-1 (or the pseudogene TRBV3-2) combines with J gene TRBJ2-5; 8 bases map to TRBD2. CDR1 LGHDT and CDR2 YNNKEL come from the germline V gene (reference sequence). The length of the CDR3 is 16 residues. Unmatched junction bases numbered 6, after V lost 1 base and J lost 2 bases.

CDR3 region: CASSLNFGDTQYF. As DNA, the CDR3 is TGTGCCAGCAGCTTAAATTTCGGGGATACGCAGTATTTT. This chain uses TRBV7-3 with TRBJ2-3; D gene unclear. V was trimmed by 1 base and J by 6 bases, leaving 8 bases between them. The CDR3 covers 13 residues. CDR1 and CDR2 (germline): SGHTA, FQGTGA.

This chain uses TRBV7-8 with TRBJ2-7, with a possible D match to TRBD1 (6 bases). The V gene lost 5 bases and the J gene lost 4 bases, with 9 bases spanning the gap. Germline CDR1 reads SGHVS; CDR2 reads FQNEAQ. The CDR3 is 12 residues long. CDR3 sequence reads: CASSQTGYEQYV. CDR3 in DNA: TGTGCCAGCAGCCAAACAGGGTACGAGCAGTACGTC.

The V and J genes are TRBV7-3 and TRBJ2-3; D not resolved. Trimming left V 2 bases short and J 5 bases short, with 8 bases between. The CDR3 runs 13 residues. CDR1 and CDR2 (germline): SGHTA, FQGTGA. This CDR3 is CASSLGRRDTQYF. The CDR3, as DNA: TGTGCCAGCAGCTTAGGCCGCCGAGATACGCAGTATTTT.

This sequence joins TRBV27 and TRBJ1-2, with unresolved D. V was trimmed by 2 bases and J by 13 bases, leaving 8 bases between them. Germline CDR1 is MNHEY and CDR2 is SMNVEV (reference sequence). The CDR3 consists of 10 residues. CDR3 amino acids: CASSLGGCTF. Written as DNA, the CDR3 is TGTGCCAGCAGTTTAGGAGGGTGCACCTTC.

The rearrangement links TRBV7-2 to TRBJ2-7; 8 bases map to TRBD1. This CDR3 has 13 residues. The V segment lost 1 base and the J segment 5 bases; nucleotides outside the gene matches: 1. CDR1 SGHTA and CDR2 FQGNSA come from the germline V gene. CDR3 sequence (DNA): TGTGCCAGCAGCTTAGACAGGGGGGACGAGCAGTACTTC. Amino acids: CASSLDRGDEQYF. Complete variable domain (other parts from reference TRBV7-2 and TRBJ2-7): GAGVSQSPSNKVTEKGKDVELRCDPISGHTALYWYRQSLGQGLEFLIYFQGNSAPDKSGLPSDRFSAERTGGSVSTLTIQRTQQEDSAVYLCASSLDRGDEQYFGPGTRLTVT.

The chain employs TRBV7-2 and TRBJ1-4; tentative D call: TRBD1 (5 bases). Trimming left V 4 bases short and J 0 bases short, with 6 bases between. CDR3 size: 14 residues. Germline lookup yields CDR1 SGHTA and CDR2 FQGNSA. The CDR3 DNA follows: TGTGCCAGCAGCTCCAGGGCAACTAATGAAAAACTGTTTTTT. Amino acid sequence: CASSSRATNEKLFF. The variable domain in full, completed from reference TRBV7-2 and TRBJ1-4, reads GAGVSQSPSNKVTEKGKDVELRCDPISGHTALYWYRQSLGQGLEFLIYFQGNSAPDKSGLPSDRFSAERTGGSVSTLTIQRTQQEDSAVYLCASSSRATNEKLFFGSGTQLSVL.

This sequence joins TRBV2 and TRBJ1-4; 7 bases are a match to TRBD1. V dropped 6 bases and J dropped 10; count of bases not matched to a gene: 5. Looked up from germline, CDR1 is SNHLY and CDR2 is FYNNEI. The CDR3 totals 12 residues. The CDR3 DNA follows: TGTGCCAGCAGGAGACAGGGTTTAAAACTGTTTTTT. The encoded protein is CASRRQGLKLFF.

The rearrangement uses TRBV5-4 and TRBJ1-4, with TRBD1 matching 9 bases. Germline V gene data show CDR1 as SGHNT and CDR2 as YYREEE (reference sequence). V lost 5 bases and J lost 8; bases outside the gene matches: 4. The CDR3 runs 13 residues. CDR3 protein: CASSYDRGEKLFF. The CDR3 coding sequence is TGTGCCAGCAGTTACGACAGGGGGGAAAAACTGTTTTTT.

The CDR3 loop reads CASSLGQTVLNTEAFF. CDR3 coding DNA: TGTGCCAGCTCACTTGGACAGACCGTATTGAACACTGAAGCTTTCTTT. The rearrangement joins TRBV18 to TRBJ1-1; perhaps TRBD1 as D (6 bases). V dropped 4 bases and J dropped 0 bases, with 15 bases sitting between them. In germline, CDR1 is KGHSH, CDR2 LQKENI. CDR3 length: 16 amino acids.

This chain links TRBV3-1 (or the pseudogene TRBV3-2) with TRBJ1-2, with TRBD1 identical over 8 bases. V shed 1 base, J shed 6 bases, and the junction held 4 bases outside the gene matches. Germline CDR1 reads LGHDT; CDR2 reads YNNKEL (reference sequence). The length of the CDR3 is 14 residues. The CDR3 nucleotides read TGTGCCAGCAGCCAAGCGGACAGGGTTGATGGCTACACCTTC. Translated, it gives CASSQADRVDGYTF.

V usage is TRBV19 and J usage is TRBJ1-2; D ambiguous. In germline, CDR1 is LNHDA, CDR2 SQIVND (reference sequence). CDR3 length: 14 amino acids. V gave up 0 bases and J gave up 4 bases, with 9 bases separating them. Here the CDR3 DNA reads TGTGCCAGTAGTATAGAGGTCCTAGCCTATGGCTACACCTTC. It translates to CASSIEVLAYGYTF.

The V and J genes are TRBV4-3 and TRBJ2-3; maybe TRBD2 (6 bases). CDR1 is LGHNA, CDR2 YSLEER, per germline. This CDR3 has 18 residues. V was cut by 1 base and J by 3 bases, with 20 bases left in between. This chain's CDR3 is CASSQGTGSGRGTDTQYF. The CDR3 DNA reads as TGCGCCAGCAGCCAAGGGACCGGGAGCGGTCGTGGGACAGATACGCAGTATTTT.